This T cell receptor beta chain was identified during a study of cytomegalovirus exposure and HLA in healthy donors. This PCR relied on a set of 60 Vbeta primers and 13 Jbeta primers. Method: immunoSEQ multiplex PCR; TCRdb's copy keeps in-frame clones and lacks some. The sample has over 150,000 clones; more than 75% are singletons. The CDR3 is 16 amino acids. With 0 bases removed from V and 0 bases from J, the gap between germline ends came to 10 bases. Germline loops: CDR1 SGHDT, CDR2 YYEEEE. Points from the study as a whole: In presence/absence analyses, roughly uniform sequencing depth across donors was assumed. With DRB1 most and HLA-C fewest, TCR association rates differed between HLA loci in a later analysis.

Regarding this clone: Antigen specificity is unknown.

What was sequenced was PBMCs. V and J are TRBV5-6 and TRBJ2-1, with D perhaps TRBD2 (6 bases). The sequence was collected from a man aged 25-40 years in good health and CMV-seropositive. CDR3 protein: CASSLAVGSSYNEQFF. In DNA form, the CDR3 reads TGTGCCAGCAGCTTGGCGGTCGGGAGCTCCTACAATGAGCAGTTCTTC.